The 3 T cell receptor beta chains listed next were all sequenced from one sample in a study of radiotherapy plus CTLA-4 blockade in lung cancer. The repertoire was sequenced with immunoSEQ multiplex PCR; TCRdb's copy has only in-frame clones and lacks some. The sample yields some 100,000 clones, nearly 80% seen once. Sequenced material: peripheral blood, taken from a patient treated with radiotherapy plus ipilimumab. Source of these receptors: a human donor with non-small cell lung cancer who had a partial response to radiotherapy plus ipilimumab.

This chain connects TRBV10-3 to TRBJ2-1; D uncertain. Trimming took 0 bases from V and 9 from J, leaving 12 bases between them. This CDR3 has 14 amino acids. The germline CDR1 and CDR2 sequences are ENHRY and SYGVKD. CDR3 DNA: TGTGCCATCAGTGAGTCGGAGTCCTCTAGTGAGCAGTTCTTC. It encodes CAISESESSSEQFF.

V and J are TRBV5-1 and TRBJ2-6; 7 nucleotides align to TRBD1. CDR1 is SGHRS and CDR2 is YFSETQ in the germline V gene. The junction had 3 bases not matched to a gene; V was cut back by 0 bases and J by 0 bases. The CDR3 has 17 amino acids. DNA for the CDR3: TGCGCCAGCAGCTTGGGGGGACAGAGCTCTGGGGCCAACGTCCTGACTTTC. It is translated as CASSLGGQSSGANVLTF.

This sequence joins TRBV19 and TRBJ1-1; TRBD1 is a possible D gene (6 bases). Germline CDR1 and CDR2: LNHDA and SQIVND (reference sequence). Deletions cut 6 bases from V and 0 bases from J, with 14 bases between. This CDR3 has 15 residues. In DNA, the CDR3 is TGTGCCAGTAGGTGGGGTGGACAGATGAACACTGAAGCTTTCTTT. Translated: CASRWGGQMNTEAFF.